This entry lists 2 T cell receptor beta chains sequenced from one sample in a study of T cell responses to AZD1222 COVID-19 vaccine. Profiled with immunoSEQ multiplex PCR; TCRdb holds only in-frame clones, not every one. Among about 140,000 clones listed, around 90% were seen once. This material consisted of peripheral blood, taken 28 days after the second dose of the MenACWY control vaccine. These receptor sequences come from an adult who received the MenACWY meningococcal vaccine as a control.

This chain connects TRBV5-1 to TRBJ2-1, with 8 positions matching TRBD1. V was pared by 3 bases and J by 4 bases, with 6 bases of the junction left unmatched. The CDR3 has 15 residues. Germline CDR1 SGHRS, CDR2 YFSETQ. CDR3 in amino acids: CASSSGQGGYNEQFF. The DNA of the CDR3 is TGCGCCAGCAGCTCAGGACAGGGTGGGTACAATGAGCAGTTCTTC. Full variable domain (remainder filled in from reference TRBV5-1 and TRBJ2-1): KAGVTQTPRYLIKTRGQQVTLSCSPISGHRSVSWYQQTPGQGLQFLFEYFSETQRNKGNFPGRFSGRQFSNSRSEMNVSTLELGDSALYLCASSSGQGGYNEQFFGPGTRLTVL.

This clone occurred once. The chain is built from TRBV5-1 and TRBJ2-3; 15 positions match TRBD2. Germline V gives CDR1 SGHRS, CDR2 YFSETQ. The CDR3 is made up of 16 amino acids. With V trimmed by 0 bases and J by 6 bases, 2 bases remained unmatched. The DNA for the CDR3 is TGCGCCAGCAGCTTGGCAGGGACTAGCGGGAGGGATACGCAGTATTTT. Translated, it gives CASSLAGTSGRDTQYF. Complete variable domain (other parts from reference TRBV5-1 and TRBJ2-3): KAGVTQTPRYLIKTRGQQVTLSCSPISGHRSVSWYQQTPGQGLQFLFEYFSETQRNKGNFPGRFSGRQFSNSRSEMNVSTLELGDSALYLCASSLAGTSGRDTQYFGPGTRLTVL.